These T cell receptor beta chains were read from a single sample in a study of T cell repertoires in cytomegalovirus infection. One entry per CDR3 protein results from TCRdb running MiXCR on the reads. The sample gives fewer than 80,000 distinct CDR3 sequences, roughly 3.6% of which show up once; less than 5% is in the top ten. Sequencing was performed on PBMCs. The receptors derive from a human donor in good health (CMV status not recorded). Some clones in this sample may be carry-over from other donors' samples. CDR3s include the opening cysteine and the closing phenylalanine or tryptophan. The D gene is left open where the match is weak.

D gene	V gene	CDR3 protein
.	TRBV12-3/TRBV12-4	CASSLFSWEGGNTEAFF
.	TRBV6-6	CASTQLSNQPQHF
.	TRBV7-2	CASSRYERKSEQFF
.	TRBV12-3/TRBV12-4	CASSDSVTWGNTLYF
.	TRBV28	CASSPDSYAQYF
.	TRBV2	CASSEGGPNTEAFF
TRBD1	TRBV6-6	CASSGGTGGTEAFF
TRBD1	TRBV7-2	CASRGTGDLSGNTIYF
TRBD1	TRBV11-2	CASILDRDNTEAFF
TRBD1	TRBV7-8	CASSLGRQGAPNQPQHF
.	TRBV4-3	CASSQDLESYNSPLHF
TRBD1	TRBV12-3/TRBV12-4	CASSPATFRGNQPQHF
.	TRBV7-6	CASSLVGAGQPSSNYGYTF
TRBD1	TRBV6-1	CATGQQATDTQYF
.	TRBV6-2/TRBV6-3	CASKTGVVDTQYF